Presented here are 29 T cell receptor beta chains from one specimen sequenced in a study of neurological immune-mediated disorders. TCRdb independently ran MiXCR on the 5' RACE reads; one entry per CDR3 protein. The sample carries 45,000 or so distinct CDR3 sequences, around 3.3% recorded once. Input material: PBMCs. The origin of the receptors is a woman between 45 and 65 years old with multiple sclerosis.

In this sample, this clonotype turned up many times. The chain has TRBV7-2 and TRBJ2-5; possibly TRBD1 for D (5 bases). Germline values: CDR1 SGHTA, CDR2 FQGNSA. V dropped 3 bases and J dropped 4 bases, with 9 bases sitting between them. The CDR3 loop spans 13 amino acids. CDR3 loop: CASSFSRVETQYF. The CDR3 DNA sequence: TGTGCCAGCAGCTTTTCCAGGGTAGAGACCCAGTACTTC.

By proportion, this clonotype is medium-sized (0.01 to 0.1%). The chain is built from TRBV20-1 and TRBJ2-7; 11 bases line up with TRBD2. Germline lookup yields CDR1 DFQATT and CDR2 SNEGSKA (reference sequence). The CDR3 is 16 amino acids. J lost 4 bases, V lost 3 bases, and 11 bases had no gene match. The CDR3 is CSASLPGTSGIYEQYF. CDR3 coding DNA: TGCAGTGCTAGCCTTCCCGGGACTAGCGGTATATACGAGCAGTACTTC.

There are many counts of this clonotype. The V call is TRBV5-1, the J call TRBJ1-1, with no clear D. V was pared by 2 bases and J by 1 base, with 6 bases between. From germline, CDR1 is SGHRS and CDR2 YFSETQ. This CDR3 is 13 amino acids long. In DNA, the CDR3 is TGCGCCAGCAGCTTCCAGCAGAACACTGAAGCTTTCTTT. This translates into CASSFQQNTEAFF.

This clonotype was found many times. CDR3 loop: CASSLTKTGDLNTEAFF. The CDR3 DNA reads TGTGCCAGCAGTTTAACAAAGACAGGGGACTTGAACACTGAAGCTTTCTTT. V and J are TRBV12-3 or TRBV12-4 and TRBJ1-1; 8 nucleotides match TRBD1. V was clipped by 2 bases and J by 0 bases; unmatched bases: 8. This CDR3 region has 17 residues.

Ten or more counts support this clonotype. The V gene is TRBV20-1, the J gene TRBJ2-3, with TRBD2 identical over 8 bases. V lost 3 bases, J lost 8 bases, and 10 bases stayed unmatched. The germline CDR1 and CDR2 sequences are DFQATT and SNEGSKA (reference sequence). The CDR3 contains 14 residues. CDR3 residues: CSARSPSGPGTQYF. Written as DNA, the CDR3 is TGCAGTGCTAGGTCCCCTAGCGGGCCCGGTACGCAGTATTTT.

This clonotype came up many times. The chain has TRBV5-4 and TRBJ2-1; TRBD1 matches 7 bases. The junction had 9 bases not matched to a gene; V was cut back by 0 bases and J by 9 bases. Germline CDR1 reads SGHNT; CDR2 reads YYREEE (reference sequence). The CDR3 covers 15 residues. The CDR3 sequence: CASSLEGAPGLEQFF. The CDR3, as DNA: TGTGCCAGCAGCTTGGAGGGGGCCCCCGGGCTTGAGCAGTTCTTC.

This clonotype was recorded many times. The CDR3, as DNA: TGTGCCAGCAGTGAGGAGACAGGGGTCGGCGAGCAGTACTTC. This codes for CASSEETGVGEQYF. The chain joins TRBV2 to TRBJ2-7; 8 bases agree with TRBD1. The CDR3 totals 14 residues. V dropped 3 bases and J dropped 6; count of bases not matched to a gene: 7. Germline lookup yields CDR1 SNHLY and CDR2 FYNNEI. Complete variable domain (other parts from reference TRBV2 and TRBJ2-7): EPEVTQTPSHQVTQMGQEVILRCVPISNHLYFYWYRQILGQKVEFLVSFYNNEISEKSEIFDDQFSVERPDGSNFTLKIRSTKLEDSAMYFCASSEETGVGEQYFGPGTRLTVT.

This chain links TRBV18 with TRBJ2-1; TRBD2 aligns across 8 bases. The CDR3 is made up of 15 amino acids. CDR1 is KGHSH, CDR2 LQKENI, per germline. J gave up 5 bases and V 4 bases, and 7 bases lay outside the gene matches. The CDR3 bases are TGTGCCAGCTCACTTAGCGGGGCCCAAAACAATGAGCAGTTCTTC. This codes for CASSLSGAQNNEQFF.

This clonotype was picked up many times. This chain joins TRBV20-1 and TRBJ1-1; no clear D. Germline lookup yields CDR1 DFQATT and CDR2 SNEGSKA (reference sequence). The CDR3 loop spans 15 amino acids. V was cut by 0 bases and J by 0 bases, with 11 bases left in between. The CDR3 nucleotides read TGCAGTGCTAGAGACCCCCCCTCCATGAACACTGAAGCTTTCTTT. Residues: CSARDPPSMNTEAFF.

At least ten counts were recorded for this clonotype. The chain carries TRBV5-1 and TRBJ1-6, with 11 bases identical to TRBD1. The germline CDR1 and CDR2 sequences are SGHRS and YFSETQ. The CDR3 length is 19 residues. V shed 4 bases, J shed 6 bases, and the junction held 15 bases outside the gene matches. In DNA, the CDR3 is TGCGCCAGCAGCCTTTTTGCTACCGGGACAGGGGGTGCTAATTCACCCCTCCACTTT. This gives the protein CASSLFATGTGGANSPLHF.

This clonotype has at least ten counts. The rearrangement links TRBV20-1 to TRBJ2-5; D unclear. The CDR3 sequence is 11 residues long. V gave up 3 bases and J gave up 4 bases, with 6 bases separating them. Germline assignment: CDR1 DFQATT and CDR2 SNEGSKA (reference sequence). The CDR3 sequence: CSASGSETQYF. The DNA of the CDR3 is TGCAGTGCTAGTGGCTCAGAGACCCAGTACTTC.

This clonotype was counted at least ten times. The gene calls are TRBV20-1 and TRBJ2-5; perhaps TRBD2 as D (6 bases). Germline V gene data show CDR1 as DFQATT and CDR2 as SNEGSKA (reference sequence). This CDR3 is 18 amino acids long. V lost 3 bases to trimming and J lost 3 bases, with 26 bases between them. CDR3 loop: CSASTEFLPGRIEETQYF. CDR3 in DNA: TGCAGTGCTAGTACCGAGTTTCTCCCAGGGAGGATTGAAGAGACCCAGTACTTC.

This clonotype was counted many times. This sequence joins TRBV11-2 and TRBJ2-1; possibly TRBD1 or TRBD2 for D (5 bases each). Germline lookup yields CDR1 SGHAT and CDR2 FQNNGV. The length of the CDR3 is 15 residues. Trimming took off 4 bases at V and 0 bases at J, with 10 bases between the two ends. The CDR3 region has the DNA TGTGCCAGCAGCTGGGGGTGGGGCTCCTACAATGAGCAGTTCTTC. Amino acid sequence: CASSWGWGSYNEQFF. Complete variable domain (other parts from reference TRBV11-2 and TRBJ2-1): EAGVAQSPRYKIIEKRQSVAFWCNPISGHATLYWYQQILGQGPKLLIQFQNNGVVDDSQLPKDRFSAERLKGVDSTLKIQPAKLEDSAVYLCASSWGWGSYNEQFFGPGTRLTVL.

This clonotype has at least ten counts. The chain joins TRBV7-2 to TRBJ2-2; the D is unclear. The CDR3 extends over 16 amino acids. Per the germline V gene, CDR1 is SGHTA and CDR2 is FQGNSA. Trimming cost V 5 bases and J 0 bases, with 13 bases left between them. Here the CDR3 DNA reads TGTGCCAGCAGCCCCCGAAGGCCCGCGAACACCGGGGAGCTGTTTTTT. Translation: CASSPRRPANTGELFF.

This clonotype was counted between two and nine times. The genes are TRBV12-2 and TRBJ2-5; TRBD1 is taken as the D call from the table, unchecked against the DNA. TRBV12-2 is annotated as a pseudogene. The CDR3 has 21 residues. CDR3 sequence (DNA): TGTGCAAGTCGCTTAGGGATGGGACAGGGCCGGAGCGGGAGCCAGGGAGAGACCCAGTACTTC. This encodes CASRLGMGQGRSGSQGETQYF.

Ten or more counts support this clonotype. The CDR3 protein is CASSLHPDVPQHF. The CDR3 region has the DNA TGTGCCAGCAGCTTACATCCCGACGTGCCCCAGCATTTT. The rearrangement links TRBV7-6 to TRBJ1-5; the D is unclear. Trimming pared 2 bases from V and 9 bases from J, leaving 11 bases between. The CDR3 length is 13 residues. Per the germline V gene, CDR1 is SGHVS and CDR2 is FNYEAQ. The whole variable domain, filled in from reference TRBV7-6 and TRBJ1-5, reads GAGVSQSPRYKVTKRGQDVALRCDPISGHVSLYWYRQALGQGPEFLTYFNYEAQQDKSGLPNDRFSAERPEGSISTLTIQRTEQRDSAMYRCASSLHPDVPQHFGDGTRLSIL.

This clonotype was counted only a few times. A single base separates this from a much larger clone, so it may be a read error. The rearrangement joins TRBV5-6 to TRBJ2-7; 10 bases line up with TRBD1. Germline CDR1 reads SGHDT; CDR2 reads YYEEEE. This CDR3 contains 14 residues. Trimming removed 1 base from V and 7 bases from J; junction bases left unmatched: 5. The CDR3 sequence: CASSLRDRGKEQYF. The CDR3 DNA is TGTGCCAGCAGCTTGCGGGACAGGGGAAAAGAGCAGTACTTC.

This clonotype was observed many times. The chain employs TRBV9 and TRBJ2-7, with TRBD2 identical over 13 bases. The V gene end was trimmed by 6 bases and the J gene end by 4 bases; junction bases not matched to a gene: 13. The CDR3 extends over 17 amino acids. Germline loops: CDR1 SGDLS, CDR2 YYNGEE. The CDR3 coding sequence is TGTGCCAGCAAGGAGGGACTAGCGGGGACCTCGCCTTACGAGCAGTACGTC. This gives the protein CASKEGLAGTSPYEQYV.

This clonotype was seen at least ten times. The chain recombines TRBV5-5 with TRBJ2-2, with TRBD1 as a possible D gene (6 bases). With 4 bases removed from V and 5 bases from J, the gap between germline ends came to 15 bases. The CDR3 is 15 residues long. CDR1 SGHKS and CDR2 YYEKEE come from the germline V gene (reference sequence). The CDR3 region has the DNA TGTGCCAGCAGCCTCGTAAGAGGGGGTACCGGGGAGCTGTTTTTT. Translating gives CASSLVRGGTGELFF.

This clonotype was seen many times. V gene TRBV12-3 or TRBV12-4 combines with J gene TRBJ1-1; D is unclear. The germline V and J ends were trimmed by 1 base and 4 bases, with 7 bases remaining between them. This CDR3 region has 13 residues. The CDR3 DNA sequence: TGTGCCAGCAGTTTAGTGGAATTCACTGAAGCTTTCTTT. Amino acids: CASSLVEFTEAFF.

The table lists this clonotype with many counts. The rearrangement links TRBV7-9 to TRBJ1-6; tentatively, D is TRBD1 (5 bases). This CDR3 is built from 17 residues. Germline CDR1 is SEHNR and CDR2 is FQNEAQ (reference sequence). The germline V and J ends were trimmed by 2 bases and 5 bases, with 16 bases remaining between them. DNA for the CDR3: TGTGCCAGCAGCTTATGGGGCCCACGGGAGGATAATTCACCCCTCCACTTT. It specifies CASSLWGPREDNSPLHF.

This clonotype was seen ten or more times. The rearrangement uses TRBV7-2 and TRBJ1-5; D uncertain. The V end was cut by 4 bases, the J end by 7 bases, with 17 bases between. This CDR3 contains 15 residues. Germline V gene sequence: CDR1 SGHTA, CDR2 FQGNSA. CDR3 amino acids: CASSSQSDRGQPQHF. CDR3 bases: TGTGCCAGCAGCTCACAATCAGACCGAGGACAGCCCCAGCATTTT.

This clonotype came up many times. The chain carries TRBV7-6 and TRBJ1-5, with 9 positions matching TRBD1. The CDR3 contains 14 residues. Losses at the gene ends were 1 base for V and 6 bases for J; bases not matched to a gene: 1. The germline V gene has CDR1 SGHVS and CDR2 FNYEAQ. The CDR3 coding sequence is TGTGCCAGCAGCTTAGGACAGGGGGGTCAGCCCCAGCATTTT. Its protein is CASSLGQGGQPQHF.

This clonotype occurred many times. V is TRBV12-3 or TRBV12-4 and J is TRBJ2-7; D remains unclear. The CDR3 has 12 amino acids. The V end was cut by 6 bases, the J end by 5 bases, with 11 bases between. CDR3 region: CASRRTDNEQYF. CDR3 DNA: TGTGCCAGCAGACGGACCGATAACGAGCAGTACTTC.

This clonotype was counted at least ten times. Here the CDR3 reads CASSGDAGSPLHF. In nucleotides, the CDR3 is TGTGCCAGCAGTGGGGACGCGGGTTCACCCCTCCACTTT. The chain has TRBV6-1 and TRBJ1-6; possible D gene TRBD1, 5 bases. The CDR3 has 13 amino acids. Trimming stripped 4 bases from V and 9 bases from J, with 10 bases between. CDR1 MNHNS and CDR2 SASEGT come from the germline V gene.

There are many counts of this clonotype. This chain links TRBV5-1 with TRBJ2-5, with D hard to call. The CDR3 covers 13 residues. Per the germline V gene, CDR1 is SGHRS and CDR2 is YFSETQ. The ends were cut back, 0 bases at V and 2 bases at J, with 5 bases in the middle. CDR3 in DNA: TGCGCCAGCAGCTTGGTTACTCAAGAGACCCAGTACTTC. This encodes CASSLVTQETQYF.

The sample holds many counts of this clonotype. The chain uses TRBV28 and TRBJ2-1; 8 nucleotides match TRBD1. Germline V gene data show CDR1 as MDHEN and CDR2 as SYDVKM. The V segment lost 6 bases and the J segment 4 bases; nucleotides outside the gene matches: 11. CDR3 length: 16 amino acids. CDR3 amino acids: CASSPRTGSFYNEQFF. CDR3 DNA sequence: TGTGCCAGCAGCCCCCGGACAGGGTCATTTTACAATGAGCAGTTCTTC.

This clonotype was seen at least ten times. The chain joins TRBV20-1 to TRBJ2-3, with TRBD2 matching over 11 bases. The germline V gene has CDR1 DFQATT and CDR2 SNEGSKA (reference sequence). The J segment lost 2 bases and the V segment lost 3 bases, leaving 10 bases of the junction unmatched. The CDR3 has 17 residues. CDR3 region: CSASLTSGRGFTDTQYF. CDR3 bases: TGCAGTGCTAGTCTCACTAGCGGGAGAGGATTCACAGATACGCAGTATTTT.

This clonotype has at least ten counts. The rearrangement joins TRBV15 to TRBJ1-1; 7 bases are shared with TRBD1. This CDR3 has 15 residues. Germline CDR1 is LNHNV and CDR2 is YYDKDF (reference sequence). J was trimmed by 4 bases and V by 0 bases; bases with no gene match: 5. CDR3 amino acids: CATSRDPGGSTEAFF. DNA of the CDR3: TGTGCCACCAGCAGAGATCCAGGGGGAAGCACTGAAGCTTTCTTT.